This TCR beta chain is drawn from a study of beta chain features in type 1 diabetes. Isolated RNA was reverse transcribed in full, so expressed TCRB transcripts were sequenced. Naive, central memory and regulatory T cell samples came to a mean of roughly 3.9 million reads. Clones were read by immunoSEQ multiplex PCR, and TCRdb kept only the in-frame ones, dropping some. The sample contains 640,000 or so clones, more than 13% of which appear only once. Purity (above 95%) was reached by all sorted populations. Concerning this clone: Its antigen remains unidentified.

Study conclusions and caveats: Shorter TCRB CDR3s, moderately but significantly so, marked every one of the four CD4+ subsets in Type 1 diabetes patients.

Sequencing input: naive CD4+ T cells from blood. This TCR came from a young man with type 1 diabetes.

CDR3 region: CASSSEVGRGYEQYF. CDR3 nucleotide sequence: TGCGCCAGCAGCTCAGAGGTAGGGAGAGGCTACGAGCAGTACTTC. This chain joins TRBV5-1 and TRBJ2-7, with a weak D call TRBD2 (5 bases). The V gene lost 3 bases and the J gene lost 3 bases, with 16 bases spanning the gap. Germline V gene data show CDR1 as SGHRS and CDR2 as YFSETQ. This CDR3 comprises 15 residues.